Presented here are 21 T cell receptor beta chains from one specimen sequenced in a study of CXCR3-negative and CXCR3-positive naive CD8 T cells. Whole-study results and caveats: CXCR3-positive naive cells carried more hydrophobic TRB CDR3s than CXCR3-negative naive cells did.

Carrying UMI labels, the TRB cDNA libraries were prepared through 5' RACE. One entry per CDR3 protein, without DNA, is what TCRdb gives after re-calling the 5' RACE reads. The listing records 55,000 to 65,000 distinct CDR3 sequences. Their antigens remain unidentified. Sequencing used naive CXCR3+ CD8+ T cells from blood. Described subset: CD45RO-CCR7+CD27+CD95- naive CD8+ T cells expressing CXCR3 (TNR3+). The receptors shown here come from a human donor in good health. Some clones in this sample may be carry-over from other donors' samples.

The genes are TRBV12-3 or TRBV12-4 and TRBJ1-2; TCRdb gives TRBD1 as the D gene, but with no DNA this cannot be confirmed. The CDR3 consists of 15 residues. CDR3 in amino acids: CASSPTVYQFYGYTF.

The V call is TRBV28, the J call TRBJ2-2; TCRdb picks TRBD2, but there is no DNA to check that call. The CDR3 covers 14 residues. Germline assignment: CDR1 MDHEN and CDR2 SYDVKM. CDR3 sequence reads: CVSSPTSAAGELFF.

This chain links TRBV5-1 with TRBJ1-6. Germline CDR1 is SGHRS and CDR2 is YFSETQ. This CDR3 is 14 amino acids long. The CDR3 sequence is CASSLGIYNSPLHF.

V usage is TRBV27 and J usage is TRBJ2-7; TCRdb gives TRBD1 as the D gene, but with no DNA this cannot be confirmed. The CDR3 is made up of 13 amino acids. Germline-derived CDR1 and CDR2 are MNHEY and SMNVEV (reference sequence). The CDR3 sequence: CASRQTGDYEQYF.

This chain uses TRBV5-4 with TRBJ2-7. The CDR3 spans 14 residues. The germline V gene has CDR1 SGHNT and CDR2 YYREEE (reference sequence). The CDR3 sequence: CASSFRHTNYEQYF.

The CDR3 sequence is CASSFQAPVGTEAFF. V gene TRBV7-2 combines with J gene TRBJ1-1; as DNA is missing, the TRBD1 call by TCRdb cannot be tested. Germline CDR1 SGHTA, CDR2 FQGNSA. CDR3 length: 15 residues. The full variable domain, rest sourced from reference TRBV7-2 and TRBJ1-1, is GAGVSQSPSNKVTEKGKDVELRCDPISGHTALYWYRQSLGQGLEFLIYFQGNSAPDKSGLPSDRFSAERTGGSVSTLTIQRTQQEDSAVYLCASSFQAPVGTEAFFGQGTRLTVV.

The chain joins TRBV14 to TRBJ2-7; there is no DNA to check the TCRdb D call of TRBD1. The length of the CDR3 is 14 residues. Germline CDR1 is SGHDN and CDR2 is FVKESK. The CDR3 is CASSPPGDIYEQYF.

V usage is TRBV23-1 and J usage is TRBJ2-5. TRBV23-1 is an open reading frame, and its role is uncertain. The CDR3 is made up of 17 amino acids. This chain's CDR3 is CASSQFILGPPFGTQYF.

The chain couples TRBV7-9 to TRBJ1-2. The CDR3 totals 12 residues. Germline V gene lookup returns CDR1 SEHNR and CDR2 FQNEAQ (reference sequence). CDR3 residues: CASSLVWQGYTF. The full variable domain, in which reference TRBV7-9 and TRBJ1-2 provide the parts outside the CDR3, is DTGVSQNPRHKITKRGQNVTFRCDPISEHNRLYWYRQTLGQGPEFLTYFQNEAQLEKSRLLSDRFSAERPKGSFSTLEIQRTEQGDSAMYLCASSLVWQGYTFGSGTRLTVV.

The gene calls are TRBV2 and TRBJ1-1; the TRBD1 assignment by TCRdb is unverifiable without DNA. This CDR3 contains 12 residues. Germline lookup yields CDR1 SNHLY and CDR2 FYNNEI. This CDR3 is CASGQLNTEAFF.

J is TRBJ2-7 and V is TRBV6-2 or TRBV6-3; TCRdb's assignment of TRBD1 cannot be checked, as there is no DNA. The CDR3 length is 13 residues. In germline, CDR1 is MNHEY, CDR2 SVGEGT. CDR3 region: CASSLGPTYEQYF.

The J gene is TRBJ2-1, the V gene TRBV29-1. This CDR3 contains 13 residues. The germline V gene encodes CDR1 SQVTM and CDR2 ANQGSEA. CDR3 amino acids: CSVEGQYYNEQFF.

The chain links TRBV28 to TRBJ2-1; no DNA is available, so the TRBD2 call from TCRdb remains unchecked. Per germline, CDR1 MDHEN and CDR2 SYDVKM. This CDR3 is built from 15 residues. The CDR3: CASSSLAESYNEQFF.

The chain employs TRBV6-2 or TRBV6-3 and TRBJ2-7; TCRdb gives TRBD1 as the D gene, but with no DNA this cannot be confirmed. From germline, CDR1 is MNHEY and CDR2 SVGEGT. The CDR3 loop spans 15 amino acids. The CDR3 here is CASTLLADISYEQYF.

The chain employs TRBV4-1 and TRBJ1-2; TCRdb calls TRBD1, which cannot be checked without DNA. In germline, CDR1 is MGHRA, CDR2 YSYEKL. The CDR3 sequence is 15 residues long. The CDR3: CASSRGQTSNYGYTF.

This chain uses TRBV7-2 with TRBJ1-3. Per the germline V gene, CDR1 is SGHTA and CDR2 is FQGNSA. The CDR3 consists of 13 residues. This CDR3 is CASRSGSGNTIYF.

The chain employs TRBV29-1 and TRBJ2-7; no DNA is available, so the TRBD1 call from TCRdb remains unchecked. The germline gives CDR1 SQVTM, CDR2 ANQGSEA. This CDR3 comprises 12 residues. The CDR3 here is CSVQGHNGGQYF.

The V gene is TRBV20-1, the J gene TRBJ1-6. The V gene's germline CDR1 is DFQATT and CDR2 SNEGSKA (reference sequence). CDR3 length: 13 amino acids. CDR3 sequence: CSARDGLNSPLHF.

V and J are TRBV7-8 and TRBJ2-1; no DNA is available, so the TRBD2 call from TCRdb remains unchecked. CDR1 is SGHVS and CDR2 is FQNEAQ in the germline V gene. The CDR3 spans 15 residues. CDR3: CASSSLRGGINEQFF.

V and J are TRBV9 and TRBJ2-7. CDR3 length: 15 residues. Looked up from germline, CDR1 is SGDLS and CDR2 is YYNGEE. CDR3 residues: CASSLTAGGTYEQYF.

The chain has TRBV7-2 and TRBJ2-1; TCRdb's D call of TRBD2 is untestable without DNA. The CDR3 loop spans 15 amino acids. The V gene's germline CDR1 is SGHTA and CDR2 FQGNSA. The CDR3 here is CASSSSGLDYNEQFF.